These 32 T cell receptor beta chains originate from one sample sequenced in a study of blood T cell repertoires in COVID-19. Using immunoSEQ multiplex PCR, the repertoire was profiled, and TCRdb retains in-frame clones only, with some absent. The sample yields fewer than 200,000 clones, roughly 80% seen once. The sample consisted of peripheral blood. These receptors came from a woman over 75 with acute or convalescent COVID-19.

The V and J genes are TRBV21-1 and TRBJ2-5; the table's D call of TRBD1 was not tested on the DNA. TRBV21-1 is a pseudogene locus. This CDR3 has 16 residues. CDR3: CASSKGNRGRRETQYF. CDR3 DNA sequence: TGTGCCAGCAGCAAAGGAAACAGGGGGCGCAGGGAGACCCAGTACTTC.

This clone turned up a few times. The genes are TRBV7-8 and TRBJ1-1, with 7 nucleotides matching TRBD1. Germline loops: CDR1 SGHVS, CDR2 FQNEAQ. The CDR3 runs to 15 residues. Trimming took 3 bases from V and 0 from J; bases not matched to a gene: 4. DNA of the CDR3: TGTGCCAGCAGCTTTCGGACAGGCTTGAACACTGAAGCTTTCTTT. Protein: CASSFRTGLNTEAFF.

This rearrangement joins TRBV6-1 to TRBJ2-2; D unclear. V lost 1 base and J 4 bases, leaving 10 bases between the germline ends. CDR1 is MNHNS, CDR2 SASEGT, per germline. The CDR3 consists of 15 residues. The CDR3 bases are TGTGCCAGCAGTGAAGGTGTCGGTACCACCGGGGAGCTGTTTTTT. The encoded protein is CASSEGVGTTGELFF.

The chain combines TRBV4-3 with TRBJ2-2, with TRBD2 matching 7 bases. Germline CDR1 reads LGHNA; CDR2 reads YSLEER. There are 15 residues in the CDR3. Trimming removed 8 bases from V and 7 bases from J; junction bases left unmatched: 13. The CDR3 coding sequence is TGCGCCAGCCGCCCCGGGACTACGCGGGGCGGGGAGCTGTTTTTT. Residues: CASRPGTTRGGELFF.

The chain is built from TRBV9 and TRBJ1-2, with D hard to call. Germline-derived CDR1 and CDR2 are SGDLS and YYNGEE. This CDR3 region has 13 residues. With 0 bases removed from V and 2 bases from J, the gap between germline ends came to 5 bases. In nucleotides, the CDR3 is TGTGCCAGCAGCGTAGCCGGGAACTATGGCTACACCTTC. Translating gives CASSVAGNYGYTF.

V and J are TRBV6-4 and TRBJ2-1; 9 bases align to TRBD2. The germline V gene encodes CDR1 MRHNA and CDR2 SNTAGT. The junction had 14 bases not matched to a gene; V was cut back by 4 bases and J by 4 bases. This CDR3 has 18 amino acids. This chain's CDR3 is CASSASSISGGQYNEQFF. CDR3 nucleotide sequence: TGTGCCAGCAGTGCTTCTTCGATTAGCGGGGGACAGTACAATGAGCAGTTCTTC.

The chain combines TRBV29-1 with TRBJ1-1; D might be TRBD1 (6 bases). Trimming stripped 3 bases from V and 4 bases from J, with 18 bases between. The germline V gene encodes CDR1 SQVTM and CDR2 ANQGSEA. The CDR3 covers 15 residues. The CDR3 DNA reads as TGCAGCGTTGAGAAAACCGGGACACCGATCACTGAAGCTTTCTTT. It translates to CSVEKTGTPITEAFF.

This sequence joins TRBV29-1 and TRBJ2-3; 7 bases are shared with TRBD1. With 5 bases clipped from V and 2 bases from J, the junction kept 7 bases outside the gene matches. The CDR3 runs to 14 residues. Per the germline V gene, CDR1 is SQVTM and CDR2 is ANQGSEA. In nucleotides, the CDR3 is TGCAGCGTTAGGGACAGCCTCCTCACAGATACGCAGTATTTT. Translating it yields CSVRDSLLTDTQYF.

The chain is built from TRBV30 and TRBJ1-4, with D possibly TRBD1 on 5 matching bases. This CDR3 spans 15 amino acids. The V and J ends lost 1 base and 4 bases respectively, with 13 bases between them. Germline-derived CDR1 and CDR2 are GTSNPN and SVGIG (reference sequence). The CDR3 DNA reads TGTGCCTGGAGTGCTAAGGCAGGGATTAATGAAAAACTGTTTTTT. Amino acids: CAWSAKAGINEKLFF.

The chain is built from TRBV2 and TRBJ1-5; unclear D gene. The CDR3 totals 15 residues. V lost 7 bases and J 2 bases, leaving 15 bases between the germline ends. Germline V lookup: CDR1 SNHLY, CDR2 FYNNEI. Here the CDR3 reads CASTSVVGGNQPQHF. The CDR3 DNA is TGTGCCAGCACCAGTGTCGTGGGAGGCAATCAGCCCCAGCATTTT.

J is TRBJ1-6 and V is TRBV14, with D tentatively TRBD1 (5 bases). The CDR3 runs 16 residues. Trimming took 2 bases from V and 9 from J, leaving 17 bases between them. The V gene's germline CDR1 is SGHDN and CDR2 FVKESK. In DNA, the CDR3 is TGTGCCAGCAGCCAAAGGTTTCAGGGTTCTGGTTCACCCCTCCACTTT. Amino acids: CASSQRFQGSGSPLHF.

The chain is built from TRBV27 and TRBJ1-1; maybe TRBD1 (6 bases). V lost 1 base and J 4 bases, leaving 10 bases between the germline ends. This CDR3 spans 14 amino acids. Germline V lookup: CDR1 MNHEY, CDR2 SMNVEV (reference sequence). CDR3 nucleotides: TGTGCCAGCAGTTTATTGTTAGGGGGCACTGAAGCTTTCTTT. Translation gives CASSLLLGGTEAFF.

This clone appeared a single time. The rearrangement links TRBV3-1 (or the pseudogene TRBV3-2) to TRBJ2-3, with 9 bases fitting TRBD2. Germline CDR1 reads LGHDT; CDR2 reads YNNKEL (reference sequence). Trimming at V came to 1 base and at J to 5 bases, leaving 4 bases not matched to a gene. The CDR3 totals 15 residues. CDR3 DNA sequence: TGTGCCAGCAGCCAAGTGCTTAGCGGGAGAGATACGCAGTATTTT. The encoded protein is CASSQVLSGRDTQYF.

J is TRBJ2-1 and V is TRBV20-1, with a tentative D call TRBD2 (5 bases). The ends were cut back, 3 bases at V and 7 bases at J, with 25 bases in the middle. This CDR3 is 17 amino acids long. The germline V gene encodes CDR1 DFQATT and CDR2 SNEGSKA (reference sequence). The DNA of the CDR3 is TGCAGTGCTAGTGGGGTTGTGAGCGGTATTTTCAGTAATGAGCAGTTCTTC. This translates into CSASGVVSGIFSNEQFF.

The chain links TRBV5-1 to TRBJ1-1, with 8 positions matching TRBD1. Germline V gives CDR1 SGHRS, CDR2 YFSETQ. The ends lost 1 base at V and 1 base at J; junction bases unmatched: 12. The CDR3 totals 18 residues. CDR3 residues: CASSLIPGGTVGNTEAFF. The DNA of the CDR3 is TGCGCCAGCAGCTTGATTCCAGGGGGCACGGTGGGGAACACTGAAGCTTTCTTT.

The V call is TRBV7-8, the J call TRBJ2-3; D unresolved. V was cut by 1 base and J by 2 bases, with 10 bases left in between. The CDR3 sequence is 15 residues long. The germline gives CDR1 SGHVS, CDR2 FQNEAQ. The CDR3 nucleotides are TGTGCCAGCAGCTTAGTGGGCAGTCTCACAGATACGCAGTATTTT. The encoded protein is CASSLVGSLTDTQYF.

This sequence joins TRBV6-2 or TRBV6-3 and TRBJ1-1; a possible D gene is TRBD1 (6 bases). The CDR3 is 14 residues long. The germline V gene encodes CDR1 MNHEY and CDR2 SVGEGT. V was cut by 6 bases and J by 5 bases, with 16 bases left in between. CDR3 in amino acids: CASSRQVRGTEAFF. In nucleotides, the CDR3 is TGTGCCAGCAGCCGACAGGTTAGGGGGACTGAAGCTTTCTTT.

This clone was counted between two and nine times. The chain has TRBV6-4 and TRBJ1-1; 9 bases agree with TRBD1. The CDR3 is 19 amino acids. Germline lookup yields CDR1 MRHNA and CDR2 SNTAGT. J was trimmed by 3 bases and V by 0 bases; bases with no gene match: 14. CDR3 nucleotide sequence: TGTGCCAGCAGTGACTCGGAGAAGGAACAGGGGGCCGAATACACTGAAGCTTTCTTT. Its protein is CASSDSEKEQGAEYTEAFF.

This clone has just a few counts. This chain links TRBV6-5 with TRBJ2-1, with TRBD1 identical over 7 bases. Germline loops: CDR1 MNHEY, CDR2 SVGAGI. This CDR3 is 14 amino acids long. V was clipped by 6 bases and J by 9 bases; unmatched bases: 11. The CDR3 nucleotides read TGTGCCAGCAGGGGCCGGGACAGCCGAACTGAGCAGTTCTTC. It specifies CASRGRDSRTEQFF.

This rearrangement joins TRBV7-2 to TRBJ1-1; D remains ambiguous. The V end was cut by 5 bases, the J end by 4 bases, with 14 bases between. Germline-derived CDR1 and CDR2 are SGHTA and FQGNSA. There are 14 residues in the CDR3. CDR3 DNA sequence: TGTGCCAGCAGCGCTACAAGGGCGGGCACTGAAGCTTTCTTT. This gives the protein CASSATRAGTEAFF.

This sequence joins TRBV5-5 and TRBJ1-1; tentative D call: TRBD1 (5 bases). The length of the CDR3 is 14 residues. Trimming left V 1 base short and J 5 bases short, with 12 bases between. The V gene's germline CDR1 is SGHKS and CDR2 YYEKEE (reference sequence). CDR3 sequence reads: CASSLRGRETEAFF. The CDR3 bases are TGTGCCAGCAGCTTGCGGGGGAGAGAGACTGAAGCTTTCTTT.

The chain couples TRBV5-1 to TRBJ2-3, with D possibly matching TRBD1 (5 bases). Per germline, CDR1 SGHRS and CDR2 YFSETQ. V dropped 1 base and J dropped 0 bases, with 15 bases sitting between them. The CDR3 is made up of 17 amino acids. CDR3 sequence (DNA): TGCGCCAGCAGCTTGAGTTGGGCAGGGATTAGCACAGATACGCAGTATTTT. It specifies CASSLSWAGISTDTQYF.

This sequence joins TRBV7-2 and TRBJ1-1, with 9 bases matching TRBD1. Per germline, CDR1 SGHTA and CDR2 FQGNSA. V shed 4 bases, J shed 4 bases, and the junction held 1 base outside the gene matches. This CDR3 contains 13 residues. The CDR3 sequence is CASSWDRATEAFF. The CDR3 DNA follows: TGTGCCAGCAGCTGGGACAGGGCCACTGAAGCTTTCTTT.

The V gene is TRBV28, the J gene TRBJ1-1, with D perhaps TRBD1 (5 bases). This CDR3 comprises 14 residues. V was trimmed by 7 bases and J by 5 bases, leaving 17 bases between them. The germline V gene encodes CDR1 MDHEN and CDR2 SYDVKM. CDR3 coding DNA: TGTGCCAGCACCGACGGGGGTTTATGGACTGAAGCTTTCTTT. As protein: CASTDGGLWTEAFF.

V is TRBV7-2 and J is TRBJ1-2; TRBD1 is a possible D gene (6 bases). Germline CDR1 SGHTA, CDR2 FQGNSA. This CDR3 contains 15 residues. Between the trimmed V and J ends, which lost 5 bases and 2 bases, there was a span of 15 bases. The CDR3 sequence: CASSARQALNYGYTF. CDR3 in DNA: TGTGCCAGCAGCGCCCGACAGGCCCTAAACTATGGCTACACCTTC.

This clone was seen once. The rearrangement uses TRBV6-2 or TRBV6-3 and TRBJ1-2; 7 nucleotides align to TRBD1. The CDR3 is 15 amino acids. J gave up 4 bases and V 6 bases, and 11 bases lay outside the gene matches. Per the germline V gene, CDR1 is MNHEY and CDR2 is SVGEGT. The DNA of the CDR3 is TGTGCCAGCAGCTCCCCGGACAGGTCTTCCTATGGCTACACCTTC. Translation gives CASSSPDRSSYGYTF.

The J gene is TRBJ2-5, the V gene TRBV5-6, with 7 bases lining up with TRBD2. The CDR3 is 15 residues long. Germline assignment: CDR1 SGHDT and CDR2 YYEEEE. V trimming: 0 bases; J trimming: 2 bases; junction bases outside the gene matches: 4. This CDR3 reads CASSLGLAEQETQYF. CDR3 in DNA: TGTGCCAGCAGCTTGGGGCTAGCGGAACAAGAGACCCAGTACTTC.

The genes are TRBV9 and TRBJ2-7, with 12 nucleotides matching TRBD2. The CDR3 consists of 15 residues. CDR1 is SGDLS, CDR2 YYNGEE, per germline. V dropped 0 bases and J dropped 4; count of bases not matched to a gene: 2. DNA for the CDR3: TGTGCCAGCAGCGTAGCCGGGACTAGCGGGTACGAGCAGTACTTC. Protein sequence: CASSVAGTSGYEQYF.

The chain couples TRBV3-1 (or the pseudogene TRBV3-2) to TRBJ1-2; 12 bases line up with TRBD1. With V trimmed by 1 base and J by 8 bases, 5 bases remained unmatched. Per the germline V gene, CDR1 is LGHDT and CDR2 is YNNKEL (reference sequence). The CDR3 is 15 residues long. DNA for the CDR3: TGTGCCAGCAGCCAAGCGGGACAGGGGGCGTCGGGCTACACCTTC. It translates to CASSQAGQGASGYTF.

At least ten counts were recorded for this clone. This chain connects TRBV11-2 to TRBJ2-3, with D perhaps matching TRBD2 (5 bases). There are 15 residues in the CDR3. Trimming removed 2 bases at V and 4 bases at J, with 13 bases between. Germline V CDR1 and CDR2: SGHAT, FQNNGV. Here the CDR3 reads CASSLFGERADTQYF. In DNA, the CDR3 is TGTGCCAGCAGCTTATTTGGGGAGAGGGCAGATACGCAGTATTTT.

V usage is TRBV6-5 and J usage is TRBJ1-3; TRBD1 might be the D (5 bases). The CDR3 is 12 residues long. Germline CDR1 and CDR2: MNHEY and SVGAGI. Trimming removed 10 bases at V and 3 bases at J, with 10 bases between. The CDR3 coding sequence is TGTGCCACTAAGGGGTATGGAAACACCATATATTTT. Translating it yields CATKGYGNTIYF.

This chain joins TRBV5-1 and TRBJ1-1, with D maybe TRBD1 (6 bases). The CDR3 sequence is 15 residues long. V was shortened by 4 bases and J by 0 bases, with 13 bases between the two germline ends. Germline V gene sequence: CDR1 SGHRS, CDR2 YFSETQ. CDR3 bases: TGCGCCAGCAGCCCAACCGGGACACTGAACACTGAAGCTTTCTTT. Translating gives CASSPTGTLNTEAFF. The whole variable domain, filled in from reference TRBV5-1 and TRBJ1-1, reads KAGVTQTPRYLIKTRGQQVTLSCSPISGHRSVSWYQQTPGQGLQFLFEYFSETQRNKGNFPGRFSGRQFSNSRSEMNVSTLELGDSALYLCASSPTGTLNTEAFFGQGTRLTVV.